Listed here are 31 T cell receptor beta chains from one sample, sequenced in a study of T cells in Graves' hyperthyroidism and ophthalmopathy. RNA transcripts provided the source from which TCR beta CDR3 regions were amplified. When the TCR CDR3 underwent first-round RT-PCR, the HTBI primer set was used. TCRdb re-called the multiplex PCR reads with MiXCR, one entry per CDR3 protein. The sample includes around 520,000 distinct CDR3 sequences, 14% of them seen just once. The specimen sequenced was blood. The receptor source for this set is a woman between 40 and 50 years old with Graves' hyperthyroidism.

This clonotype was seen ten or more times. The V gene is TRBV7-2, the J gene TRBJ1-2, with 7 positions matching TRBD1. This CDR3 spans 16 amino acids. Trimming at V came to 1 base and at J to 1 base, leaving 6 bases not matched to a gene. The germline CDR1 and CDR2 sequences are SGHTA and FQGNSA. CDR3 in amino acids: CASSLVPTGSNYGYTF. CDR3 in DNA: TGTGCCAGCAGCTTAGTACCGACAGGGAGTAACTATGGCTACACCTTC.

This clonotype was found a few times. V is TRBV7-3 and J is TRBJ2-3; maybe TRBD2 (6 bases). The CDR3 has 14 residues. The V end was cut by 5 bases, the J end by 5 bases, with 14 bases between. The germline gives CDR1 SGHTA, CDR2 FQGTGA. The CDR3 here is CASSRAGVLDTQYF. The CDR3 DNA sequence: TGTGCCAGCAGCCGAGCGGGCGTCTTAGATACGCAGTATTTT.

This clonotype was seen repeatedly, ten times or more. This chain connects TRBV7-9 to TRBJ1-4; the D is unclear. The CDR3 totals 12 residues. The V end was cut by 4 bases, the J end by 5 bases, with 5 bases between. Germline-derived CDR1 and CDR2 are SEHNR and FQNEAQ (reference sequence). CDR3 protein: CASSSGNEKLFF. Written as DNA, the CDR3 is TGTGCCAGCAGCTCAGGAAATGAAAAACTGTTTTTT.

This clonotype has more than one count but fewer than ten. The V gene is TRBV11-2, the J gene TRBJ2-7; no clear D gene. Germline lookup yields CDR1 SGHAT and CDR2 FQNNGV. This CDR3 is 15 amino acids long. Trimming cost V 7 bases and J 1 base, with 17 bases left between them. The CDR3 spells CASTTTDFTSYEQYF. The CDR3 DNA reads as TGTGCCAGCACCACGACTGACTTCACATCCTACGAGCAGTACTTC.

This clonotype occurred many times. The rearrangement uses TRBV3-1 and TRBJ2-1; no reliable D call. The CDR3 consists of 15 residues. V lost 0 bases, J lost 5 bases, and 11 bases lay in between. Per germline, CDR1 LGHDT and CDR2 YNNKEL (reference sequence). CDR3 loop: CASSQEKWLDNEQFF. The CDR3 DNA reads as TGTGCCAGCAGCCAAGAGAAATGGCTAGACAATGAGCAGTTCTTC.

The rearrangement uses TRBV7-6 and TRBJ2-2, with 9 positions matching TRBD2. Germline V CDR1 and CDR2: SGHVS, FNYEAQ. The CDR3 is made up of 15 amino acids. V gave up 5 bases and J gave up 2 bases; unmatched junction bases: 3. The chain's CDR3 is CASSRAGGNTGELFF. The CDR3 region has the DNA TGTGCCAGCAGCAGAGCGGGAGGTAACACCGGGGAGCTGTTTTTT.

At least ten counts were recorded for this clonotype. V is TRBV2 and J is TRBJ1-6; 10 bases are a match to TRBD1. The CDR3 loop spans 12 amino acids. From germline, CDR1 is SNHLY and CDR2 FYNNEI. V lost 8 bases, J lost 8 bases, and 0 bases stayed unmatched. This CDR3 reads CASGQGDSPLHF. CDR3 sequence (DNA): TGTGCCAGCGGACAGGGGGATTCACCCCTCCACTTT.

The rearrangement links TRBV5-8 to TRBJ1-4; D not certain. CDR1 and CDR2 (germline): SGHTS, YDEGEE. The CDR3 extends over 15 amino acids. Trimming stripped 5 bases from V and 5 bases from J, with 16 bases between. In nucleotides, the CDR3 is TGTGCCAGCAGGCCGGAGTTAGGGCCGAATGAAAAACTGTTTTTT. Translation gives CASRPELGPNEKLFF.

This clonotype was detected many times. The genes are TRBV6-1 and TRBJ2-5; the match to TRBD1 covers 10 bases. CDR1 is MNHNS and CDR2 is SASEGT in the germline V gene. This CDR3 is built from 16 residues. J was trimmed by 0 bases and V by 4 bases; bases with no gene match: 5. CDR3 protein: CASSGWDRGDQETQYF. CDR3 bases: TGTGCCAGCAGTGGATGGGACAGGGGTGACCAAGAGACCCAGTACTTC.

The rearrangement uses TRBV2 and TRBJ2-7; 12 bases are shared with TRBD2. Germline V CDR1 and CDR2: SNHLY, FYNNEI. This CDR3 region has 14 residues. With V trimmed by 5 bases and J by 6 bases, 5 bases remained unmatched. CDR3 region: CASSPGTSGREQYF. CDR3 nucleotide sequence: TGTGCCAGCAGTCCCGGGACTAGCGGGCGCGAGCAGTACTTC. Full variable domain (rest looked up from reference TRBV2 and TRBJ2-7): EPEVTQTPSHQVTQMGQEVILRCVPISNHLYFYWYRQILGQKVEFLVSFYNNEISEKSEIFDDQFSVERPDGSNFTLKIRSTKLEDSAMYFCASSPGTSGREQYFGPGTRLTVT.

This clonotype was recorded many times. V is TRBV20-1 and J is TRBJ2-7, with 10 bases matching TRBD2. Trimming took 6 bases from V and 6 from J; bases not matched to a gene: 17. Germline V lookup: CDR1 DFQATT, CDR2 SNEGSKA (reference sequence). The CDR3 covers 16 residues. Written as DNA, the CDR3 is TGCAGTGCCCCGACACGCTACACGGGACTAGCGTCCGAGCAGTACTTC. It yields the protein CSAPTRYTGLASEQYF.

In this sample, this clonotype turned up many times. A read error may be the cause here, since a much bigger clone is one base away. The J gene is TRBJ2-3, the V gene TRBV5-1, with D possibly being TRBD1 (6 bases). Germline lookup yields CDR1 SGHRS and CDR2 YFSETQ. CDR3 size: 14 residues. V dropped 2 bases and J dropped 2 bases, with 9 bases sitting between them. The CDR3 DNA reads as TGCGCCAGCAGCTTCGGACAGCTCACAGATACGCAGTATTTT. It specifies CASSFGQLTDTQYF. Supplemented by reference TRBV5-1 and TRBJ2-3, the full variable domain reads KAGVTQTPRYLIKTRGQQVTLSCSPISGHRSVSWYQQTPGQGLQFLFEYFSETQRNKGNFPGRFSGRQFSNSRSEMNVSTLELGDSALYLCASSFGQLTDTQYFGPGTRLTVL.

The chain is built from TRBV4-1 and TRBJ1-2; 10 nucleotides match TRBD1. CDR1 and CDR2 from the germline V gene are MGHRA and YSYEKL. This CDR3 has 14 amino acids. The V and J ends lost 2 bases and 6 bases, in that order; junction bases with no gene match: 3. CDR3 sequence reads: CASSQPGTGDGYTF. Written as DNA, the CDR3 is TGCGCCAGCAGCCAACCCGGGACAGGGGATGGCTACACCTTC.

This sequence joins TRBV20-1 and TRBJ2-7; 9 bases agree with TRBD1. Unmatched junction bases numbered 5, after V lost 5 bases and J lost 0 bases. CDR3 size: 14 residues. CDR1 is DFQATT and CDR2 is SNEGSKA in the germline V gene (reference sequence). As DNA, the CDR3 is TGCAGTGCTTGGGACAGGGCTACCTCCTACGAGCAGTACTTC. Protein sequence: CSAWDRATSYEQYF.

The sample holds many counts of this clonotype. The chain couples TRBV20-1 to TRBJ2-3, with a tentative D call TRBD1 (7 bases). V lost 3 bases to trimming and J lost 4 bases, with 14 bases between them. The germline gives CDR1 DFQATT, CDR2 SNEGSKA (reference sequence). The CDR3 sequence is 14 residues long. The CDR3 nucleotides are TGCAGTGCTAGTGACCAGGGGGGAGCAGATACGCAGTATTTT. Translation: CSASDQGGADTQYF.

This clonotype was observed many times. This chain uses TRBV3-1 with TRBJ2-1, with D maybe TRBD2 (6 bases). CDR3 length: 16 residues. Trimming stripped 0 bases from V and 3 bases from J, with 12 bases between. CDR1 is LGHDT, CDR2 YNNKEL, per germline (reference sequence). CDR3 sequence: CASSQDLLAYYNEQFF. The CDR3, as DNA: TGTGCCAGCAGCCAAGACCTACTAGCCTACTACAATGAGCAGTTCTTC.

This clonotype appeared a few times. The chain carries TRBV15 and TRBJ2-6; D not resolved. V lost 5 bases to trimming and J lost 0 bases, with 5 bases between them. The CDR3 has 14 amino acids. Germline lookup yields CDR1 LNHNV and CDR2 YYDKDF (reference sequence). CDR3 amino acids: CATSLPSGANVLTF. The CDR3 coding sequence is TGTGCCACCAGCCTACCCTCTGGGGCCAACGTCCTGACTTTC.

This clonotype was counted between two and nine times. V is TRBV7-3 and J is TRBJ2-7; 14 bases line up with TRBD2. V was pared by 5 bases and J by 6 bases, with 6 bases of the junction left unmatched. Looked up from germline, CDR1 is SGHTA and CDR2 is FQGTGA. There are 15 residues in the CDR3. The CDR3 sequence: CASSPTSGRAVEQYF. CDR3 sequence (DNA): TGTGCCAGCAGCCCGACTAGCGGGAGGGCGGTCGAGCAGTACTTC.

This chain joins TRBV5-6 and TRBJ2-7; D gene ambiguous. Trimming left V 0 bases short and J 3 bases short, with 10 bases between. Germline CDR1 and CDR2: SGHDT and YYEEEE. The CDR3 loop spans 14 amino acids. The CDR3 DNA reads as TGTGCCAGCAGCTTGGGAGACAACGACTACGAGCAGTACTTC. Translated: CASSLGDNDYEQYF.

This clonotype occurred many times. This sequence joins TRBV20-1 and TRBJ2-3; 8 nucleotides agree with TRBD2. CDR3 length: 16 amino acids. V lost 7 bases and J lost 4; bases outside the gene matches: 16. Germline V CDR1 and CDR2: DFQATT, SNEGSKA (reference sequence). The CDR3 nucleotides are TGCAGTGTTCATCCCATAGCGGGAAAAGGGGCAGATACGCAGTATTTT. Translated, it gives CSVHPIAGKGADTQYF.

This clonotype was detected many times. The chain employs TRBV6-1 and TRBJ2-1; 7 bases fit TRBD2. From germline, CDR1 is MNHNS and CDR2 SASEGT. The CDR3 runs 18 residues. Losses at the gene ends were 5 bases for V and 0 bases for J; bases not matched to a gene: 13. Here the CDR3 DNA reads TGTGCCAGCAGTTCACTTACTAGCGTACAGAGCTCCTACAATGAGCAGTTCTTC. Amino acids: CASSSLTSVQSSYNEQFF.

This clonotype appeared many times. The V and J genes are TRBV20-1 and TRBJ2-1, with D uncertain. CDR3 length: 17 residues. Germline V gene sequence: CDR1 DFQATT, CDR2 SNEGSKA (reference sequence). The V and J ends lost 0 bases and 2 bases respectively, with 17 bases between them. In DNA form, the CDR3 reads TGCAGTGCTAGAGATCTTGCCCCCCTGGGGACCTACAATGAGCAGTTCTTC. Translated: CSARDLAPLGTYNEQFF.

This chain connects TRBV20-1 to TRBJ2-7; TRBD2 matches 7 bases. Germline V lookup: CDR1 DFQATT, CDR2 SNEGSKA (reference sequence). J was trimmed by 3 bases and V by 6 bases; bases with no gene match: 5. The CDR3 loop spans 12 amino acids. Written as DNA, the CDR3 is TGCAGTGCGGGAGGGATCGGCTACGAGCAGTACTTC. It codes for CSAGGIGYEQYF.

This clonotype has a handful of counts. The chain is built from TRBV29-1 and TRBJ1-2, with 7 bases identical to TRBD1. V lost 6 bases and J lost 4; bases outside the gene matches: 11. From germline, CDR1 is SQVTM and CDR2 ANQGSEA. The CDR3 runs 14 residues. The DNA for the CDR3 is TGCAGCGTCCCGGCGACAGGGATGGGCTATGGCTACACCTTC. Translation: CSVPATGMGYGYTF.

In its sample, this clonotype was seen once. A much larger clonotype is one base distant, so this may be a read error. The gene calls are TRBV7-8 and TRBJ2-5; D is unresolved. The germline CDR1 and CDR2 sequences are SGHVS and FQNEAQ. The CDR3 covers 14 residues. The CDR3 is CASSPYVLKETEYF. The CDR3 nucleotides read TGTGCCAGCAGCCCATACGTCTTAAAAGAGACCGAGTACTTC.

There are many counts of this clonotype. The chain couples TRBV28 to TRBJ2-1; TRBD1 is a possible D gene (5 bases). Per the germline V gene, CDR1 is MDHEN and CDR2 is SYDVKM. V gave up 5 bases and J gave up 4 bases, with 18 bases separating them. This CDR3 has 16 residues. The CDR3 protein is CASSTSAGRRYNEQFF. As DNA, the CDR3 is TGTGCCAGCAGTACCAGCGCAGGGCGAAGATACAATGAGCAGTTCTTC. Looking up the rest from reference TRBV28 and TRBJ2-1 gives the full variable domain: DVKVTQSSRYLVKRTGEKVFLECVQDMDHENMFWYRQDPGLGLRLIYFSYDVKMKEKGDIPEGYSVSREKKERFSLILESASTNQTSMYLCASSTSAGRRYNEQFFGPGTRLTVL.

This clonotype was recorded at least ten times. This chain links TRBV7-2 with TRBJ2-2; unclear D gene. Deletions cut 3 bases from V and 4 bases from J, with 9 bases between. This CDR3 has 14 amino acids. The germline V gene has CDR1 SGHTA and CDR2 FQGNSA. The CDR3 bases are TGTGCCAGCAGCTTTGGACCCTTCACCGGGGAGCTGTTTTTT. Translated: CASSFGPFTGELFF.

This clonotype was seen many times. The chain uses TRBV2 and TRBJ2-1, with 8 bases fitting TRBD2. J lost 0 bases, V lost 8 bases, and 9 bases had no gene match. This CDR3 comprises 16 residues. The germline V gene encodes CDR1 SNHLY and CDR2 FYNNEI. The CDR3 sequence is CASEGWSGSSYNEQFF. CDR3 nucleotide sequence: TGTGCCAGCGAGGGGTGGAGCGGGAGCTCCTACAATGAGCAGTTCTTC.

V gene TRBV6-6 combines with J gene TRBJ1-6; D unclear. Germline CDR1 MNHNY, CDR2 SVGAGI (reference sequence). The CDR3 covers 14 residues. Between the trimmed V and J ends, which lost 0 bases and 5 bases, there was a span of 5 bases. The CDR3 here is CASSYSRDNSPLHF. In nucleotides, the CDR3 is TGTGCCAGCAGTTACTCGAGGGATAATTCACCCCTCCACTTT.

This clonotype has ten or more counts. V gene TRBV2 combines with J gene TRBJ2-7; 7 positions agree with TRBD1. This CDR3 has 12 residues. Germline V gene sequence: CDR1 SNHLY, CDR2 FYNNEI. After removal of 6 bases from V and 4 bases from J, the junction contained 3 bases not matched to a gene. CDR3 DNA: TGTGCCAGCAGATACAGGGGATACGAGCAGTACTTC. Its protein is CASRYRGYEQYF.

This clonotype has a count of ten or more. The CDR3 is CASSLGQLSGANVLTF. The DNA of the CDR3 is TGTGCCAGCAGTTTGGGACAGCTCTCTGGGGCCAACGTCCTGACTTTC. The V gene is TRBV28, the J gene TRBJ2-6, with TRBD1 matching 7 bases. The V and J ends lost 3 bases and 0 bases, in that order; junction bases with no gene match: 2. Germline CDR1 MDHEN, CDR2 SYDVKM. CDR3 length: 16 residues.